This T cell receptor beta chain was found in a study of blood T cell repertoires in COVID-19. As for the study in general: Samples representing acute and convalescent COVID-19 were sourced from the United States, Italy and Spain. The analysed material was cDNA or gDNA that came from T cells, B-cell-depleted T cells, or PBMCs.

Original methodology: For nucleated cells, counts were estimated from reference gene primer amplification. Using immunoSEQ multiplex PCR, the repertoire was profiled, and TCRdb retains in-frame clones only, with some absent. V and J calls and clone size follow that table, whereas D and trimming were derived from the DNA. The repertoire consists of some 47,000 clones, with around 86% occurring once and the leading ten covering 2.5% to 3%. The V gene's germline CDR1 is LNHDA and CDR2 SQIVND (reference sequence). Trimming pared 5 bases from V and 3 bases from J, leaving 16 bases between. The CDR3 has 15 amino acids.

The material sequenced was peripheral blood. The source of this sequence is a woman of 80 years or more with acute or convalescent COVID-19. This rearrangement joins TRBV19 to TRBJ1-2; D is possibly TRBD1 (6 bases). The CDR3: CASSPQAGADYGYTF. The CDR3 coding sequence is TGTGCCAGTAGTCCCCAAGCGGGGGCCGACTATGGCTACACCTTC.